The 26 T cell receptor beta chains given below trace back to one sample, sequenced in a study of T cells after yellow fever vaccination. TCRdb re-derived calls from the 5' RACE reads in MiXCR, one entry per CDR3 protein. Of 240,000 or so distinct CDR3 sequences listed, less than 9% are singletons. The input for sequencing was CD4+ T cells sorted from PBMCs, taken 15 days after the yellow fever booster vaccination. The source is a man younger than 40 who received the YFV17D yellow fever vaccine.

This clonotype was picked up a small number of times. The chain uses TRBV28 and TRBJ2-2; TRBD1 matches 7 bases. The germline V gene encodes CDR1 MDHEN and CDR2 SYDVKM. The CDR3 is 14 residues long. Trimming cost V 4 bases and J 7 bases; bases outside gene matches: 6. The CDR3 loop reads CASSSTGVDGELFF. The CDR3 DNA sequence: TGTGCCAGCAGTTCCACAGGGGTAGACGGGGAGCTGTTTTTT.

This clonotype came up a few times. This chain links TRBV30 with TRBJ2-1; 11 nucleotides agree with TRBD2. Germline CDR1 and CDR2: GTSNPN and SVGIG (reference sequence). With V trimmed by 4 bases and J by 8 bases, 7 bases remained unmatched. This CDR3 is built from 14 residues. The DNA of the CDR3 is TGTGCCTGGACCTTAGGACTAGCGGGCGATGAGCAGTTCTTC. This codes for CAWTLGLAGDEQFF.

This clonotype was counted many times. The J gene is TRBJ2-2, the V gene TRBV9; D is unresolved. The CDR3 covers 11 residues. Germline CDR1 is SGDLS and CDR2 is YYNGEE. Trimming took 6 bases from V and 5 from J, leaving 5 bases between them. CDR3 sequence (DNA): TGTGCCAGCACCCGTACCGGGGAGCTGTTTTTT. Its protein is CASTRTGELFF.

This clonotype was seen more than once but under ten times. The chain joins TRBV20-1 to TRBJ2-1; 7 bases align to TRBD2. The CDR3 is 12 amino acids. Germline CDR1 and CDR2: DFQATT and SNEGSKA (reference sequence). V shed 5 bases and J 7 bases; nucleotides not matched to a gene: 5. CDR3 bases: TGCAGTGCTCTCAGACTAGCTAATGAGCAGTTCTTC. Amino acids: CSALRLANEQFF.

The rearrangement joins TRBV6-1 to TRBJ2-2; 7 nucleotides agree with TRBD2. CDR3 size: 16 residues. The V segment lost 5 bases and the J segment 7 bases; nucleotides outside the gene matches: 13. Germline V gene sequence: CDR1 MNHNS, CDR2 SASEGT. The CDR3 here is CASSQRIPPGGGELFF. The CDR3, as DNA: TGTGCCAGCAGTCAACGGATCCCACCGGGAGGCGGGGAGCTGTTTTTT.

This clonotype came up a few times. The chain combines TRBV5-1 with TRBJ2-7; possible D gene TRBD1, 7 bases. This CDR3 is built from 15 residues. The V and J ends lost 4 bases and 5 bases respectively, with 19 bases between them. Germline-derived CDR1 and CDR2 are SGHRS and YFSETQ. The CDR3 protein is CASSMGQGGFDEQYF. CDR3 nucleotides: TGCGCCAGCAGCATGGGGCAGGGGGGTTTCGACGAGCAGTACTTC.

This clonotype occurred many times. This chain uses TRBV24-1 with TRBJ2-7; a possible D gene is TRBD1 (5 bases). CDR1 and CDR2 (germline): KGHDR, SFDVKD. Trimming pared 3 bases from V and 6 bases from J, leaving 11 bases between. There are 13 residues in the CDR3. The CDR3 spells CATSDGAQLEQYF. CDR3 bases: TGTGCCACCAGTGATGGGGCCCAACTCGAGCAGTACTTC.

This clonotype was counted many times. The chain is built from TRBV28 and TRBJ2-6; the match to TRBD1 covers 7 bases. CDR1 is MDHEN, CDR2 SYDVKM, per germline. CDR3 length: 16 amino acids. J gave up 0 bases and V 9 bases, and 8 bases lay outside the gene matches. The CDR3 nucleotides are TGTGCCAGTGCCGGGACAGCCTTCTCTGGGGCCAACGTCCTGACTTTC. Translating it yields CASAGTAFSGANVLTF.

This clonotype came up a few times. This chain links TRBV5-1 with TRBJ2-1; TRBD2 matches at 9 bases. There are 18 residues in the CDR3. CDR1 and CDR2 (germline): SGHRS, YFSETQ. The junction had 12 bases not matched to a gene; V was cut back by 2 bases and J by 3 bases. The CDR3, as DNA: TGCGCCAGCAGCTTCGGGGAAATTGGCGGGAGGGGCTACAATGAGCAGTTCTTC. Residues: CASSFGEIGGRGYNEQFF.

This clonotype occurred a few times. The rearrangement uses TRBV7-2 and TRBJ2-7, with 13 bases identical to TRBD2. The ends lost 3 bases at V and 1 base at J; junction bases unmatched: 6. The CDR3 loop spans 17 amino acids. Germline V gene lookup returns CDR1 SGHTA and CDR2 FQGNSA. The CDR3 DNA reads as TGTGCCAGCAGCTTTGTCATGGGACTAGCGGGGTCCTACGAGCAGTACTTC. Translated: CASSFVMGLAGSYEQYF.

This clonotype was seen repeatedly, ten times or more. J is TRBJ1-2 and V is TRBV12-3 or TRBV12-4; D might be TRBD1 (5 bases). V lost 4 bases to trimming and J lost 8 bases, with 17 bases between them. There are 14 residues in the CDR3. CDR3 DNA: TGTGCCAGCAGTTCCTCTTCGGGGCCACGGGGCTACACCTTC. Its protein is CASSSSSGPRGYTF.

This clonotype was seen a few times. The CDR3 is CASSLAWETQYF. The DNA of the CDR3 is TGTGCCAGCAGCTTAGCGTGGGAGACCCAGTACTTC. The chain employs TRBV7-2 and TRBJ2-5; D not certain. V lost 0 bases to trimming and J lost 5 bases, with 4 bases between them. The germline V gene encodes CDR1 SGHTA and CDR2 FQGNSA. The CDR3 extends over 12 amino acids.

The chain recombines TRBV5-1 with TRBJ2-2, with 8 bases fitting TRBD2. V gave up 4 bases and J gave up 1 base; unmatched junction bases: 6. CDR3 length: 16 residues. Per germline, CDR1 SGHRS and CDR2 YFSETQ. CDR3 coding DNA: TGCGCCAGCAGCCAAAGCGGGAGAAAGAACACCGGGGAGCTGTTTTTT. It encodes CASSQSGRKNTGELFF.

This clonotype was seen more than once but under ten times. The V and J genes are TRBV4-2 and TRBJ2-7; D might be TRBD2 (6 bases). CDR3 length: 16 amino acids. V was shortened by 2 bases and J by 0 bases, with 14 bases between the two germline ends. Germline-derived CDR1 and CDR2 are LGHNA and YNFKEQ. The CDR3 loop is CASSQIGTLSSYEQYF. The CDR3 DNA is TGTGCCAGCAGCCAAATCGGGACTTTAAGCTCCTACGAGCAGTACTTC.

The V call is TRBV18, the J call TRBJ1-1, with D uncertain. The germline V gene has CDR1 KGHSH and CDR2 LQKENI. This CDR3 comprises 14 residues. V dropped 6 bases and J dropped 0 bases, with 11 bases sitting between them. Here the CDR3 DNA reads TGTGCCAGCTCTCCAGAAACGGTGAACACTGAAGCTTTCTTT. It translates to CASSPETVNTEAFF. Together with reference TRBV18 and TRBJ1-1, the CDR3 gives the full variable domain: NAGVMQNPRHLVRRRGQEARLRCSPMKGHSHVYWYRQLPEEGLKFMVYLQKENIIDESGMPKERFSAEFPKEGPSILRIQQVVRGDSAAYFCASSPETVNTEAFFGQGTRLTVV.

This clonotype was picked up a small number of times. The CDR3 DNA reads as TGTGCCAGCAGCTTAGTCTCACTAGCGGGAGGGCAGAATGAGCAGTTCTTC. Residues: CASSLVSLAGGQNEQFF. The V gene is TRBV13, the J gene TRBJ2-1; 13 nucleotides line up with TRBD2. The length of the CDR3 is 17 residues. V lost 1 base and J lost 7; bases outside the gene matches: 7. Per the germline V gene, CDR1 is PRHDT and CDR2 is FYEKMQ (reference sequence).

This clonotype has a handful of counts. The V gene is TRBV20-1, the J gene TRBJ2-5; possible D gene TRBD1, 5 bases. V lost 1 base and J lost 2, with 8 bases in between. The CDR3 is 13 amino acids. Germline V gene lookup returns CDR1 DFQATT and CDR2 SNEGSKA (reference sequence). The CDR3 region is CSARVGLQETQYF. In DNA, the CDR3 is TGCAGTGCTAGAGTGGGGCTACAAGAGACCCAGTACTTC.

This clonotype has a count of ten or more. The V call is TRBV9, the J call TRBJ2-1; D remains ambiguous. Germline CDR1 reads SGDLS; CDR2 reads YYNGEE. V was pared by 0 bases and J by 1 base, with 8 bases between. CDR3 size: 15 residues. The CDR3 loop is CASSVDGESYNEQFF. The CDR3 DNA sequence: TGTGCCAGCAGCGTAGATGGAGAATCCTACAATGAGCAGTTCTTC.

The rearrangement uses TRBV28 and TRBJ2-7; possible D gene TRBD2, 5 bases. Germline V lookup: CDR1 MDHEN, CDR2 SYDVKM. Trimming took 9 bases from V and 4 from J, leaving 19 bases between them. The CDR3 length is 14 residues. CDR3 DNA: TGTGCCAGTGGAGGCGGCGGAGGAAGATACGAGCAGTACTTC. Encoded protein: CASGGGGGRYEQYF.

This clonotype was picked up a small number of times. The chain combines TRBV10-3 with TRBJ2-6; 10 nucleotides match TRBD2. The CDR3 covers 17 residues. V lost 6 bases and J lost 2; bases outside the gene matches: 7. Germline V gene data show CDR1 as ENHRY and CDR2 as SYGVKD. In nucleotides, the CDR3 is TGTGCCATCAGGTTGGCTAGCGGGAGCCCTGGGGCCAACGTCCTGACTTTC. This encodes CAIRLASGSPGANVLTF.

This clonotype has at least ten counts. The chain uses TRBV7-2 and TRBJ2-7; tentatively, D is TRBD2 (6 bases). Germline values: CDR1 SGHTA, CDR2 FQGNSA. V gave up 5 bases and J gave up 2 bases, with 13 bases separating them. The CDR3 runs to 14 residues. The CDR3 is CASSPGGPPYEQYF. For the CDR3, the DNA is TGTGCCAGCAGCCCCGGAGGGCCGCCCTACGAGCAGTACTTC.

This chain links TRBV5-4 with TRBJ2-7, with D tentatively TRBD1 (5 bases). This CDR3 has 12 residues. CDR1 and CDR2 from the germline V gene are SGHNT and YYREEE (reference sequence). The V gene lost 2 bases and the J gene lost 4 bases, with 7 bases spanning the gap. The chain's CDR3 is CASSFNRYEQYF. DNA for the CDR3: TGTGCCAGCAGCTTTAACAGGTACGAGCAGTACTTC. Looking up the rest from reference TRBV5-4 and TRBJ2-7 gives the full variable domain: ETGVTQSPTHLIKTRGQQVTLRCSSQSGHNTVSWYQQALGQGPQFIFQYYREEENGRGNFPPRFSGLQFPNYSSELNVNALELDDSALYLCASSFNRYEQYFGPGTRLTVT.

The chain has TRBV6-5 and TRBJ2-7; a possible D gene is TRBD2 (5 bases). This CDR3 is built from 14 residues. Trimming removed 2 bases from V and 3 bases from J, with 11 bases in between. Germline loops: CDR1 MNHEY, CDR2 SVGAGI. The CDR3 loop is CASSYPGRGYEQYF. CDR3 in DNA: TGTGCCAGCAGTTACCCGGGTCGGGGCTACGAGCAGTACTTC.

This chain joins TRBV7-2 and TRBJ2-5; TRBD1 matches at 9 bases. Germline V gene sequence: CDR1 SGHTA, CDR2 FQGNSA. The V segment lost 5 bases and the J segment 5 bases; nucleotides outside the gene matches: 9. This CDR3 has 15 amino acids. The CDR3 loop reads CASSRGQGRRETQYF. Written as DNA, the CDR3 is TGTGCCAGCAGCAGGGGACAGGGCCGGCGGGAGACCCAGTACTTC. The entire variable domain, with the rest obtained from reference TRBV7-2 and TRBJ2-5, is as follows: GAGVSQSPSNKVTEKGKDVELRCDPISGHTALYWYRQSLGQGLEFLIYFQGNSAPDKSGLPSDRFSAERTGGSVSTLTIQRTQQEDSAVYLCASSRGQGRRETQYFGPGTRLLVL.

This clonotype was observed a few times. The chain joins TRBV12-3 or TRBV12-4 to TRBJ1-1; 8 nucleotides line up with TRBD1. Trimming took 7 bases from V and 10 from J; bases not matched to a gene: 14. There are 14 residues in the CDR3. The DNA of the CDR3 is TGTGCCAGCACCCCGTCCGCAGGGGGCGCATCAGCTTTCTTT. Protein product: CASTPSAGGASAFF.

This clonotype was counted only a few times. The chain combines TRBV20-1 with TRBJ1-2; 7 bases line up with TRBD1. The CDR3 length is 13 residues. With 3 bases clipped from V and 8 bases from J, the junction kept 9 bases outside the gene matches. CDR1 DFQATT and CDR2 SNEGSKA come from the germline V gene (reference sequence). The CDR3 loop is CSASRVGGVGYTF. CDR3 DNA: TGCAGTGCTAGCCGCGTAGGGGGCGTCGGCTACACCTTC.